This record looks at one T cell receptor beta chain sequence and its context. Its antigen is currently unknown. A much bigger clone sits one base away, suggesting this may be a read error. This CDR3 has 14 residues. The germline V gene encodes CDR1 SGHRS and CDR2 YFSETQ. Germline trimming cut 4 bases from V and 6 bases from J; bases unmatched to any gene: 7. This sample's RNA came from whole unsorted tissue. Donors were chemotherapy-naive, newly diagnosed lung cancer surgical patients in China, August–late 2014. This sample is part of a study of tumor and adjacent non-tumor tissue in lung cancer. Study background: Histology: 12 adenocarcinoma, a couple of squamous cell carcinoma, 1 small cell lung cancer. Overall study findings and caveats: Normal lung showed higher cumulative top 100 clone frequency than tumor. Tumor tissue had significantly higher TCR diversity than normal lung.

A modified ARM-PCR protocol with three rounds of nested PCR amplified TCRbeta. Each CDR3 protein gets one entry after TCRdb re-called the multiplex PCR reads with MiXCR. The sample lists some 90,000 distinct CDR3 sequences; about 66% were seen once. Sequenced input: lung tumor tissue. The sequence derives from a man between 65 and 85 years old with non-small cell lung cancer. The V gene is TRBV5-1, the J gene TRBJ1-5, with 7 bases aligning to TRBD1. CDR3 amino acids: CASSPGTECQPQHF. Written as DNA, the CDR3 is TGCGCCAGCAGCCCGGGGACAGAGTGTCAGCCCCAGCATTTT.